This T cell receptor beta chain was recovered during a study of post-analysis software for immune sequencing data. CDR1 and CDR2 (germline): SQVTM, ANQGSEA. V shed 7 bases and J shed 2 bases, with 19 bases lying between them. The CDR3 sequence is 15 residues long. Whole-study results and caveats: Patients carried roughly 5 TRBV segments more frequently than controls did, and TRBV5-6, TRBV5-1 and TRBV20-1 were among them.

At least ten counts were recorded for this clonotype. As yet, its antigen is unknown. TCR beta cDNA libraries included unique molecular identifiers. TCRdb independently ran MiXCR on the PCR reads; one entry per CDR3 protein. The sample lists hundreds of thousands of distinct CDR3 sequences, 25% to 30% seen once, with 0.55% to 0.65% in the top ten. Material for sequencing was blood. The receptor was isolated from a girl aged 5 to 17 with multiple sclerosis. The genes are TRBV29-1 and TRBJ2-3, with D possibly being TRBD2 (6 bases). DNA for the CDR3: TGCAGCGCCGTGAAGATTGGAGGGACCACAGATACGCAGTATTTT. Its protein product is CSAVKIGGTTDTQYF.